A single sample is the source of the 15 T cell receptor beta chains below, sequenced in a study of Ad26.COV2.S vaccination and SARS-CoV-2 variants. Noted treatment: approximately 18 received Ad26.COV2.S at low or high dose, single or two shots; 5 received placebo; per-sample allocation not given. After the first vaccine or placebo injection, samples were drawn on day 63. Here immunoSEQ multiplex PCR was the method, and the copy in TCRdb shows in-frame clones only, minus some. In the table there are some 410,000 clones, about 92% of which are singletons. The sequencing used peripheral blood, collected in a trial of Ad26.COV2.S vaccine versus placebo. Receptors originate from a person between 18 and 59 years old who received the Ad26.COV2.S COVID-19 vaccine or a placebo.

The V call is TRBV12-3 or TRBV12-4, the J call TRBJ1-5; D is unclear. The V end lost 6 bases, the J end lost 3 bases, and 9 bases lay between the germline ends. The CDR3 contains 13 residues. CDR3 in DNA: TGTGCCAGCAGACGCGCGCTCAATCAGCCCCAGCATTTT. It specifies CASRRALNQPQHF.

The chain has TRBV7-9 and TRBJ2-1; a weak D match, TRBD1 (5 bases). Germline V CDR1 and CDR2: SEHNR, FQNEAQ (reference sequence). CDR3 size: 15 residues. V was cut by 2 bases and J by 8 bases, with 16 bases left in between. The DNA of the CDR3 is TGTGCCAGCAGCTTACGTCGGCAGGGTGGCGATGAGCAGTTCTTC. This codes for CASSLRRQGGDEQFF.

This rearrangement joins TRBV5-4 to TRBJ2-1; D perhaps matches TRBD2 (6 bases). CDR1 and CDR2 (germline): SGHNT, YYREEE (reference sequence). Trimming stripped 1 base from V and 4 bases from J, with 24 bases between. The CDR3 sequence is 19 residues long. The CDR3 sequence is CASSLIGVIGTDLYNEQFF. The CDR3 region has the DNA TGTGCCAGCAGCTTGATCGGGGTGATAGGGACTGATTTATACAATGAGCAGTTCTTC.

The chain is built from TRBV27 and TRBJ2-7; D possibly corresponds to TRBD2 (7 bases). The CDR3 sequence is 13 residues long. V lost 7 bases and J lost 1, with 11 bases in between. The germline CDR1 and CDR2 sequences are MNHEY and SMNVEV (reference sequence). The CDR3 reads CASKGGVSYEQYF. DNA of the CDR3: TGTGCCAGCAAGGGGGGGGTATCCTACGAGCAGTACTTC.

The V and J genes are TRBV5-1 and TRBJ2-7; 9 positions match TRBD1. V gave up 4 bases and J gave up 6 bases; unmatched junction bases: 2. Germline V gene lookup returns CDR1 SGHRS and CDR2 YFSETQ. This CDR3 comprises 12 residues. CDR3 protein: CASSQDRGEQYF. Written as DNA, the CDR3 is TGCGCCAGCAGCCAGGACAGGGGCGAGCAGTACTTC.

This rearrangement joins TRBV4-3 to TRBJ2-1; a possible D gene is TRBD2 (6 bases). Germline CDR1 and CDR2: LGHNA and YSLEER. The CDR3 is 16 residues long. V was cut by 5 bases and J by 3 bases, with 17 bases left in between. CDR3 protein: CASSSWGVSGYNEQFF. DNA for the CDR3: TGCGCCAGCAGCTCATGGGGGGTCAGCGGCTACAATGAGCAGTTCTTC.

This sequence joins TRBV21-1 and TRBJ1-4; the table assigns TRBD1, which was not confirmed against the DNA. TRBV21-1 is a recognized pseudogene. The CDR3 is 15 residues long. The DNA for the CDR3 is TGTGCCAGCAGAAAGGGGGGCAGGGGGCGAGAAAAACTGTTTTTT. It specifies CASRKGGRGREKLFF.

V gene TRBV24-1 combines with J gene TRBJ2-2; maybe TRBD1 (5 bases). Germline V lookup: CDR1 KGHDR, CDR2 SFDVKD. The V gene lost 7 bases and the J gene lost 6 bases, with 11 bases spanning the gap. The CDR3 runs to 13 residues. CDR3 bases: TGTGCCACCAGGGACACCTTCGCCGGGGAGCTGTTTTTT. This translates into CATRDTFAGELFF.

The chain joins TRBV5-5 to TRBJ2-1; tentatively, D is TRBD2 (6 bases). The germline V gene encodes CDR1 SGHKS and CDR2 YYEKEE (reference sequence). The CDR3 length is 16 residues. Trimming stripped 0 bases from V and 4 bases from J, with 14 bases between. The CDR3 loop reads CASSLGREGTYNEQFF. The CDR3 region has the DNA TGTGCCAGCAGCTTGGGCAGGGAAGGGACTTACAATGAGCAGTTCTTC.

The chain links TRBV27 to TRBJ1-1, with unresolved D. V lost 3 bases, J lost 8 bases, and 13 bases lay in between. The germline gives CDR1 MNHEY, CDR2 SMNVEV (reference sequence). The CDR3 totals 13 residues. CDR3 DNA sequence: TGTGCCAGCAGTTTTAAGACCCCGCAGGAAGCTTTCTTT. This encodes CASSFKTPQEAFF.

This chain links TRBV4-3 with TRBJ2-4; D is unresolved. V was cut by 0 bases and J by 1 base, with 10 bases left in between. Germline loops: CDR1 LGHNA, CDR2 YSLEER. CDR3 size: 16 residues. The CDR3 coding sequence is TGCGCCAGCAGCCAAGATTGGAACGGGGCCAAAAACATTCAGTACTTC. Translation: CASSQDWNGAKNIQYF.

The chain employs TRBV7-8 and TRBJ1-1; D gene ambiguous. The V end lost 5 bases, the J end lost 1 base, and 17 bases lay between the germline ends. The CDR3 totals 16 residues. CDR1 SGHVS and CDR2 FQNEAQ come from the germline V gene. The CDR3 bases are TGTGCCAGCAGCGAGAGCCGGGGAGTTTCGAACACTGAAGCTTTCTTT. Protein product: CASSESRGVSNTEAFF.

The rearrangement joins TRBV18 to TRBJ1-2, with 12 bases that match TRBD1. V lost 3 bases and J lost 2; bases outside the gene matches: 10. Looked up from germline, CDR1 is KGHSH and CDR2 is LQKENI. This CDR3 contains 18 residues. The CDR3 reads CASSPGTGGPSTNYGYTF. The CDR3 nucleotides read TGTGCCAGCTCACCCGGGACAGGGGGCCCATCGACCAACTATGGCTACACCTTC.

The CDR3 here is CAIRGTVDSGANVLTF. Here the CDR3 DNA reads TGTGCCATCAGGGGGACAGTCGACTCTGGGGCCAACGTCCTGACTTTC. The V call is TRBV10-3, the J call TRBJ2-6; TRBD1 matches at 7 bases. Germline values: CDR1 ENHRY, CDR2 SYGVKD. This CDR3 spans 16 amino acids. V lost 6 bases and J lost 0; bases outside the gene matches: 5.

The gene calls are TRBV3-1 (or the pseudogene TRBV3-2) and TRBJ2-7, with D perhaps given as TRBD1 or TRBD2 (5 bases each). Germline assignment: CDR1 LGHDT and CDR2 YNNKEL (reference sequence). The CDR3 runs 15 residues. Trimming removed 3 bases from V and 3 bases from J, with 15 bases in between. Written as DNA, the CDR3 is TGTGCCAGCAGCCAGGAGGACCGAGGGGACTACGAGCAGTACTTC. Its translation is CASSQEDRGDYEQYF.